The subject of this entry is one TCR beta chain. What it recognizes is unknown. Sequence at one end of the junction differs from germline and may be a read error. Only in-frame clones appear in the TCRdb table, and some are missing; sequencing was by immunoSEQ multiplex PCR. The table lists 35,000 to 45,000 clones, 80% to 90% of them singletons, with 1.5% in the top ten. Time point described: week 35, safety follow-up. Topical imiquimod was applied with each vaccine dose, which held 300 ug of mutant IDH1 20-mer peptide. This CDR3 comprises 8 residues. The V gene's germline CDR1 is SQVTM and CDR2 ANQGSEA. These data belong to a study of a mutant IDH1 vaccine in newly diagnosed glioma.

Specimen: PBMCs, collected from a glioma patient whose treatment included an IDH1 peptide vaccine. The sequence came from a man aged 35 to 55 with glioma. The chain combines TRBV29-1 with TRBJ2-1; D perhaps matches TRBD1 (6 bases). The CDR3 here is CSVEGGLF. CDR3 nucleotide sequence: TGCAGCGTTGAAGGGGGGCTCTTC.